One sample yielded the 16 T cell receptor beta chains listed below, sequenced in a study of glioma-infiltrating T cells. The iRepertoire nested amplicon-rescue multiplex PCR amplified TCR alpha and beta CDR3s from RNA. A single record per CDR3 protein comes from TCRdb applying MiXCR to the multiplex PCR reads. Here the sample spans 100,000 to 150,000 distinct CDR3 sequences, around 25% being singletons. The material sequenced was glioma tissue, nonneoplastic brain tissue, or PBMCs (not recorded which). The origin of the receptors is a human donor with low-grade glioma or glioblastoma, undergoing nonglioma brain surgery, or in good health (not recorded which).

This clonotype came up a few times. This chain links TRBV20-1 with TRBJ2-5, with 9 bases fitting TRBD2. Germline loops: CDR1 DFQATT, CDR2 SNEGSKA (reference sequence). V gave up 4 bases and J gave up 0 bases; unmatched junction bases: 6. This CDR3 is 15 amino acids long. The CDR3 coding sequence is TGCAGTGCTATACGGACTAGCGCCTACCAAGAGACCCAGTACTTC. Amino acid sequence: CSAIRTSAYQETQYF.

This clonotype was detected only a few times. V gene TRBV2 combines with J gene TRBJ2-7; 15 nucleotides match TRBD2. The CDR3 has 17 residues. Germline CDR1 SNHLY, CDR2 FYNNEI. V lost 4 bases, J lost 0 bases, and 4 bases stayed unmatched. The DNA for the CDR3 is TGTGCCAGCAGTGGCGGACTAGCGGGGGGGACCTCCTACGAGCAGTACGTC. Protein sequence: CASSGGLAGGTSYEQYV.

Worth noting for this clonotype: With a much larger clone just one base away, this may be a read error. The genes are TRBV20-1 and TRBJ1-5; 8 nucleotides line up with TRBD1. The germline gives CDR1 DFQATT, CDR2 SNEGSKA (reference sequence). Trimming took 1 base from V and 3 from J; bases not matched to a gene: 2. The length of the CDR3 is 14 residues. CDR3 DNA: TGCAGTGCTAGAGCGACAGGGGTCAATCAGCCCCAGCATTTT. Amino acid sequence: CSARATGVNQPQHF.

This clonotype was observed a few times. In DNA, the CDR3 is TGCAGTGCTAGGGACACTAGCGGGGGTACTGGGACCCAGTACTTC. Its translation is CSARDTSGGTGTQYF. This chain joins TRBV20-1 and TRBJ2-5; 11 positions agree with TRBD2. Germline V gene lookup returns CDR1 DFQATT and CDR2 SNEGSKA (reference sequence). V shed 3 bases, J shed 7 bases, and the junction held 10 bases outside the gene matches. The CDR3 is made up of 15 amino acids.

This clonotype was counted many times. The chain carries TRBV7-9 and TRBJ2-1; 8 bases match TRBD1. The CDR3 has 14 amino acids. Trimming cost V 5 bases and J 7 bases; bases outside gene matches: 7. Germline-derived CDR1 and CDR2 are SEHNR and FQNEAQ (reference sequence). The CDR3: CASSPWTGLNEQFF. The DNA of the CDR3 is TGTGCCAGCAGCCCATGGACAGGGTTAAATGAGCAGTTCTTC.

Comment on this clonotype: Given a much more abundant clone one base away, this may be a read error. The chain has TRBV27 and TRBJ2-3; a weak D match, TRBD1 (6 bases). The V gene lost 5 bases and the J gene lost 2 bases, with 29 bases spanning the gap. This CDR3 spans 20 amino acids. Per germline, CDR1 MNHEY and CDR2 SMNVEV (reference sequence). The CDR3 DNA sequence: TGTGCCAGCAGTGTATGCCCTTTCGCCGGGACAAAAGCCGCCACAGATACGCAGTATTTT. Residues: CASSVCPFAGTKAATDTQYF.

This clonotype was seen only once. A much larger clone lies one base from this, so it may be a read error. Written as DNA, the CDR3 is TGTGCCACCAGTGATTTTCCGGATACGAAGTATTTT. This codes for CATSDFPDTKYF. The chain joins TRBV24-1 to TRBJ2-3, with D hard to call. The CDR3 loop spans 12 amino acids. Germline V gene lookup returns CDR1 KGHDR and CDR2 SFDVKD.

The chain couples TRBV15 to TRBJ2-7; no clear D. The CDR3 is made up of 13 amino acids. The V and J ends lost 5 bases and 0 bases respectively, with 8 bases between them. CDR1 LNHNV and CDR2 YYDKDF come from the germline V gene (reference sequence). The DNA for the CDR3 is TGTGCCACCAGCCTTACACGCTCCTACGAGCAGTACGTC. Encoded protein: CATSLTRSYEQYV.

This clonotype was detected a few times. The rearrangement links TRBV20-1 to TRBJ1-6, with 7 bases fitting TRBD1. Germline CDR1 DFQATT, CDR2 SNEGSKA (reference sequence). The CDR3 covers 13 residues. With 4 bases clipped from V and 7 bases from J, the junction kept 4 bases outside the gene matches. CDR3 sequence (DNA): TGCAGTGCTAAGGACAGGCCAAATTCACCCCTCCACTTT. This codes for CSAKDRPNSPLHF.

Remarks on this clonotype: This could be a read error, since a much larger clone is one nucleotide away. J is TRBJ2-1 and V is TRBV4-1, with no clear D. CDR3 length: 17 residues. Germline V gives CDR1 MGHRA, CDR2 YSYEKL. The CDR3 DNA reads as TGCACCAGCAGCCAAGATACGTGGCAGGCCCTCTACAATGAGCAGTTCTTC. Its protein product is CTSSQDTWQALYNEQFF.

This clonotype occurred a few times. The gene calls are TRBV2 and TRBJ1-2, with 9 positions matching TRBD1. V gave up 4 bases and J gave up 4 bases; unmatched junction bases: 4. The CDR3 is 14 amino acids. The germline V gene encodes CDR1 SNHLY and CDR2 FYNNEI. In nucleotides, the CDR3 is TGTGCCAGCAGTGGGGGACAGGGAGGCTATGGCTACACCTTC. The encoded protein is CASSGGQGGYGYTF.

This clonotype was observed many times. The chain recombines TRBV2 with TRBJ1-5; TRBD1 might be the D (5 bases). Germline lookup yields CDR1 SNHLY and CDR2 FYNNEI. The CDR3 consists of 14 residues. V was trimmed by 8 bases and J by 1 base, leaving 12 bases between them. The CDR3 nucleotides are TGTGCCAGCCGATTACGGGACAGCAATCAGCCCCAGCATTTT. Translation: CASRLRDSNQPQHF.

Notes on this clonotype: A read error may account for a junction end that differs from germline. This chain connects TRBV7-9 to TRBJ1-1; D gene uncertain. The CDR3 length is 14 residues. The germline V gene encodes CDR1 SEHNR and CDR2 FQNEAQ (reference sequence). The CDR3 nucleotides are TGCGCCAGCAGCTATACTTATTCTGACACTGAAGCTTTCTTT. Amino acid sequence: CASSYTYSDTEAFF.

The chain uses TRBV7-9 and TRBJ1-1, with 10 bases lining up with TRBD1. Trimming removed 1 base from V and 3 bases from J; junction bases left unmatched: 11. Germline CDR1 and CDR2: SEHNR and FQNEAQ (reference sequence). CDR3 size: 18 residues. CDR3 in amino acids: CASSLEWGTGERHTEAFF. The CDR3 DNA reads as TGTGCCAGCAGCTTAGAATGGGGGACAGGGGAGCGGCACACTGAAGCTTTCTTT.

V is TRBV19 and J is TRBJ1-3; D unresolved. This CDR3 is 16 amino acids long. V was cut by 5 bases and J by 2 bases, with 16 bases left in between. CDR1 is LNHDA, CDR2 SQIVND, per germline (reference sequence). This chain's CDR3 is CASSVKHGITGNTIYF. CDR3 coding DNA: TGTGCCAGTAGTGTCAAACATGGGATCACTGGAAACACCATATATTTT. Combining the CDR3 with reference TRBV19 and TRBJ1-3 gives the whole variable domain DGGITQSPKYLFRKEGQNVTLSCEQNLNHDAMYWYRQDPGQGLRLIYYSQIVNDFQKGDIAEGYSVSREKKESFPLTVTSAQKNPTAFYLCASSVKHGITGNTIYFGEGSWLTVV.

This clonotype was found many times. V usage is TRBV7-9 and J usage is TRBJ2-5, with D possibly being TRBD2 (5 bases). This CDR3 has 16 residues. Germline V gene lookup returns CDR1 SEHNR and CDR2 FQNEAQ (reference sequence). Deletions cut 5 bases from V and 2 bases from J, with 18 bases between. The CDR3 DNA reads as TGTGCCAGCAGCCCGACGGGGTCAGTGGGACAAGAGACCCAGTACTTC. Translated, it gives CASSPTGSVGQETQYF. Drawing the rest from reference TRBV7-9 and TRBJ2-5, the complete variable domain is DTGVSQNPRHKITKRGQNVTFRCDPISEHNRLYWYRQTLGQGPEFLTYFQNEAQLEKSRLLSDRFSAERPKGSFSTLEIQRTEQGDSAMYLCASSPTGSVGQETQYFGPGTRLLVL.